These T cell receptor beta chains were read from a single sample in a study of CD8+ T cells in alopecia areata. Assay: immunoSEQ multiplex PCR; the TCRdb copy retains only in-frame clones and omits some. The repertoire consists of about 140,000 clones, with 86% occurring once and the leading ten covering approximately 13%. The source material was CD8+ T cells sorted from blood, sampled at week 4, from a patient treated with tofacitinib. These receptors were obtained from a human donor with alopecia areata. CDR3s include the opening cysteine and the closing phenylalanine or tryptophan. The D gene is left open where the match is weak. Part of the rows lack a size; the others show once, few, many or a class for expanded clones.

v_gene: TRBV6-1; j_gene: TRBJ1-5; d_gene: -; abundance: -; CDR3nt: TGTGCCAGCAGTGAAGCAGTTCTCCAGCCCCAGCATTTT; CDR3aa: CASSEAVLQPQHF
v_gene: TRBV5-1; j_gene: TRBJ2-1; d_gene: -; abundance: few; CDR3nt: TGCGCCAGCAGCTGGGGGGACGGGCAGTTCTTC; CDR3aa: CASSWGDGQFF
v_gene: TRBV7-8; j_gene: TRBJ2-3; d_gene: TRBD2; abundance: -; CDR3nt: TGTGCCAGCAGCTTAGGAATTGGGCAGCGGGGAAGTAAAACAGATACGCAGTATTTT; CDR3aa: CASSLGIGQRGSKTDTQYF
v_gene: TRBV27; j_gene: TRBJ2-5; d_gene: -; abundance: -; CDR3nt: TGTGCCAGCAGCCTTGCTTGGGGAGAGACCCAGTACTTC; CDR3aa: CASSLAWGETQYF
v_gene: TRBV19; j_gene: TRBJ2-3; d_gene: TRBD2; abundance: -; CDR3nt: TGTGCCAGTAGTATCCCGACTAGCGTGGAAGAAGATACGCAGTATTTT; CDR3aa: CASSIPTSVEEDTQYF
v_gene: TRBV29-1; j_gene: TRBJ2-3; d_gene: TRBD2; abundance: -; CDR3nt: TGCAGCGTTGAGAGCGGGGGGAGTGGCACAGATACGCAGTATTTT; CDR3aa: CSVESGGSGTDTQYF
v_gene: TRBV27; j_gene: TRBJ2-7; d_gene: -; abundance: -; CDR3nt: TGTGCCAGCAGTTCCCTGGGGTCGGGGGAGCAGTACTTC; CDR3aa: CASSSLGSGEQYF
v_gene: TRBV5-1; j_gene: TRBJ2-7; d_gene: -; abundance: -; CDR3nt: TGCGCCAGCTCGACGGAAGCCTACGAGCAGTACTTC; CDR3aa: CASSTEAYEQYF
v_gene: TRBV5-1; j_gene: TRBJ1-2; d_gene: -; abundance: -; CDR3nt: TGCGCCAGCAGCTTGGAAGGCAGGGCCGGATATGGCTACACCTTC; CDR3aa: CASSLEGRAGYGYTF
v_gene: TRBV7-9; j_gene: TRBJ2-1; d_gene: -; abundance: -; CDR3nt: TGTGCCAGCGAAAACGGGCCCCCAAATGAGCAGTTCTTC; CDR3aa: CASENGPPNEQFF
v_gene: TRBV28; j_gene: TRBJ2-1; d_gene: -; abundance: -; CDR3nt: TGTGCCAGCAGTCCCGAGCACAATGAGCAGTTCTTC; CDR3aa: CASSPEHNEQFF
v_gene: TRBV2; j_gene: TRBJ2-1; d_gene: -; abundance: -; CDR3nt: TGTGCCAGCAGTGGGCTACTTTCTGAGCAGTTCTTC; CDR3aa: CASSGLLSEQFF
v_gene: TRBV5-1; j_gene: TRBJ1-1; d_gene: -; abundance: -; CDR3nt: TGCGCCAGCAGCTTGGAGTTTTTAACTGAAGCTTTCTTT; CDR3aa: CASSLEFLTEAFF